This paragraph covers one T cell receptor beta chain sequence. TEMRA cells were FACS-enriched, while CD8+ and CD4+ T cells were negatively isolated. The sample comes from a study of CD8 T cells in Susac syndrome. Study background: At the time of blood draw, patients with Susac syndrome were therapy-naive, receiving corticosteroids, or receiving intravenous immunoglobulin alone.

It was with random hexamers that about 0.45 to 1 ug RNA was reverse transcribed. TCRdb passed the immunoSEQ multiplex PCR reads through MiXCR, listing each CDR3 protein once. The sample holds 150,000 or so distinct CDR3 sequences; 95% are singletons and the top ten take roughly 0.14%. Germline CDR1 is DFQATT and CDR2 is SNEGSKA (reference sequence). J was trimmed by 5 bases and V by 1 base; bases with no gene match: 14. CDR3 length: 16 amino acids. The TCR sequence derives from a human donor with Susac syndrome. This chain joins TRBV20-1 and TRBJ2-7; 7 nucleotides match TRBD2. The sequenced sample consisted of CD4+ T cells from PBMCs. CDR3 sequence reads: CSARGRLARQTDEQYF. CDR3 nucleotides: TGCAGTGCTAGAGGACGACTAGCTCGTCAAACCGACGAGCAGTACTTC.